The 29 T cell receptor beta chains below all came from one sample that was sequenced in a study of cytomegalovirus exposure and HLA in healthy donors. Primers for the PCR totalled 60 Vbeta and 13 Jbeta. Libraries were prepared by immunoSEQ multiplex PCR; TCRdb keeps only in-frame clonotypes and omits some of them. Reported are 130,000 or so clones; the ten largest clones contain roughly 1.4%. Sequencing used PBMCs. All receptors derive from a woman in her thirties or forties in good health and CMV-seronegative.

The gene calls are TRBV5-1 and TRBJ2-1; D remains unclear. The germline V and J ends were trimmed by 1 base and 6 bases, with 8 bases remaining between them. The CDR3 is 13 amino acids. Germline values: CDR1 SGHRS, CDR2 YFSETQ. The CDR3 region is CASSLTPVNEQFF. As DNA, the CDR3 is TGCGCCAGCAGCTTGACGCCAGTCAATGAGCAGTTCTTC.

The chain uses TRBV9 and TRBJ2-1; 8 bases are shared with TRBD1. This CDR3 has 18 amino acids. Germline V gene sequence: CDR1 SGDLS, CDR2 YYNGEE. The ends lost 0 bases at V and 2 bases at J; junction bases unmatched: 10. The CDR3 DNA reads TGTGCCAGCAGCGTAGATGCGGACAGGGATCCGCCCTACAATGAGCAGTTCTTC. This encodes CASSVDADRDPPYNEQFF.

The chain recombines TRBV19 with TRBJ2-4; the D gene is possibly TRBD2 (5 bases). V was shortened by 6 bases and J by 8 bases, with 8 bases between the two germline ends. CDR3 size: 11 residues. CDR1 is LNHDA and CDR2 is SQIVND in the germline V gene (reference sequence). The DNA of the CDR3 is TGTGCCAGTAGACTACTAGACATTCAGTACTTC. Protein: CASRLLDIQYF.

The V and J genes are TRBV28 and TRBJ2-1; D unclear. With 7 bases removed from V and 5 bases from J, the gap between germline ends came to 15 bases. Germline CDR1 MDHEN, CDR2 SYDVKM. CDR3 size: 14 residues. Here the CDR3 reads CASTTPIPDNEQFF. CDR3 bases: TGTGCCAGCACTACGCCCATCCCCGACAATGAGCAGTTCTTC.

J is TRBJ2-5 and V is TRBV5-6; TRBD1 matches at 7 bases. With the DNA end fitting TRBJ2-7 better, the J assignment may be wrong. This CDR3 is built from 17 residues. Per germline, CDR1 SGHDT and CDR2 YYEEEE. The chain's CDR3 is CASSFFPGTAFSYEQYF. CDR3 coding DNA: TGTGCCAGCAGCTTTTTTCCCGGGACAGCTTTCTCCTACGAGCAGTACTTC.

V is TRBV29-1 and J is TRBJ1-4; possibly TRBD1 for D (5 bases). Trimming left V 7 bases short and J 8 bases short, with 23 bases between. The length of the CDR3 is 15 residues. Germline V gives CDR1 SQVTM, CDR2 ANQGSEA. CDR3: CSAGGGVGGQEKLFF. The CDR3 nucleotides read TGCAGCGCTGGGGGAGGGGTCGGCGGACAAGAAAAACTGTTTTTT.

The chain has TRBV27 and TRBJ1-5; D not certain. Trimming pared 3 bases from V and 5 bases from J, leaving 8 bases between. Germline lookup yields CDR1 MNHEY and CDR2 SMNVEV (reference sequence). The CDR3 covers 13 residues. The CDR3 nucleotides are TGTGCCAGCAGTTTTAGGAGAGATCAGCCCCAGCATTTT. Its translation: CASSFRRDQPQHF.

The V and J genes are TRBV14 and TRBJ2-3; unclear D gene. This CDR3 has 13 amino acids. Germline values: CDR1 SGHDN, CDR2 FVKESK. The V end was cut by 4 bases, the J end by 8 bases, with 13 bases between. The CDR3 sequence is CASSLATLATQYF. CDR3 DNA sequence: TGTGCCAGCAGCCTAGCAACTTTGGCTACGCAGTATTTT.

The chain combines TRBV7-9 with TRBJ1-1, with 10 bases lining up with TRBD1. The CDR3 covers 15 residues. The V gene end was trimmed by 5 bases and the J gene end by 4 bases; junction bases not matched to a gene: 7. CDR1 and CDR2 (germline): SEHNR, FQNEAQ (reference sequence). The chain's CDR3 is CASSRFGQGGTEAFF. For the CDR3, the DNA is TGTGCCAGCAGCCGATTTGGACAGGGGGGCACTGAAGCTTTCTTT.

The chain recombines TRBV19 with TRBJ1-2; D gene ambiguous. CDR1 LNHDA and CDR2 SQIVND come from the germline V gene (reference sequence). This CDR3 is built from 13 residues. V was clipped by 5 bases and J by 4 bases, with 11 bases between them. This CDR3 reads CASSRGILYGYTF. The CDR3 DNA follows: TGTGCCAGTAGTCGCGGGATCCTCTATGGCTACACCTTC. The whole variable domain, filled in from reference TRBV19 and TRBJ1-2, reads DGGITQSPKYLFRKEGQNVTLSCEQNLNHDAMYWYRQDPGQGLRLIYYSQIVNDFQKGDIAEGYSVSREKKESFPLTVTSAQKNPTAFYLCASSRGILYGYTFGSGTRLTVV.

Concerning this clone: Germline is not matched at one junction end, which may reflect a read error. The chain joins TRBV12-5 to TRBJ2-5; tentatively, D is TRBD1 (6 bases). The length of the CDR3 is 13 residues. Germline lookup yields CDR1 LGHNT and CDR2 FRNRAP. CDR3 in amino acids: CASGLGGQGTQYF. The CDR3 DNA is TGTGCTAGTGGTTTGGGGGGGCAAGGGACCCAGTACTTC.

This chain connects TRBV4-1 to TRBJ1-6; the match to TRBD1 covers 10 bases. The trim removed 1 base at V and 11 bases at J, leaving 5 bases unmatched. Germline assignment: CDR1 MGHRA and CDR2 YSYEKL. The CDR3 totals 15 residues. CDR3 sequence (DNA): TGCGCCAGCAGCCAAGGACAGGGGGCGAGGCCACCCCTCCACTTT. It is translated as CASSQGQGARPPLHF.

The J gene is TRBJ2-5, the V gene TRBV7-6, with 12 bases matching TRBD1. The CDR3 runs to 15 residues. Germline trimming cut 4 bases from V and 2 bases from J; bases unmatched to any gene: 2. From germline, CDR1 is SGHVS and CDR2 FNYEAQ. CDR3 nucleotides: TGTGCCAGCAGCTGGGGACAGGGGGCTCAAGAGACCCAGTACTTC. This sequence encodes CASSWGQGAQETQYF.

The V gene is TRBV29-1, the J gene TRBJ1-2; 9 bases are shared with TRBD1. The CDR3 has 14 residues. The V gene's germline CDR1 is SQVTM and CDR2 ANQGSEA. V gave up 7 bases and J gave up 2 bases; unmatched junction bases: 8. For the CDR3, the DNA is TGCAGCGCGAAAGAGACAGGGGGGAACTATGGCTACACCTTC. Translation: CSAKETGGNYGYTF. Combining the CDR3 with reference TRBV29-1 and TRBJ1-2 gives the whole variable domain SAVISQKPSRDICQRGTSLTIQCQVDSQVTMMFWYRQQPGQSLTLIATANQGSEATYESGFVIDKFPISRPNLTFSTLTVSNMSPEDSSIYLCSAKETGGNYGYTFGSGTRLTVV.

This sequence joins TRBV9 and TRBJ2-6; D possibly corresponds to TRBD2 (5 bases). V lost 4 bases to trimming and J lost 0 bases, with 8 bases between them. The CDR3 spans 15 residues. Germline CDR1 SGDLS, CDR2 YYNGEE. CDR3 region: CASSPRDSGANVLTF. As DNA, the CDR3 is TGTGCCAGCAGCCCGAGGGACTCTGGGGCCAACGTCCTGACTTTC.

The rearrangement links TRBV29-1 to TRBJ2-2; 8 positions match TRBD2. The V and J ends lost 4 bases and 1 base, in that order; junction bases with no gene match: 5. This CDR3 contains 15 residues. The V gene's germline CDR1 is SQVTM and CDR2 ANQGSEA. The CDR3 DNA sequence: TGCAGCGTTGTGGTCCTAGCGGGGAACACCGGGGAGCTGTTTTTT. This codes for CSVVVLAGNTGELFF.

This chain's CDR3 is CASSKGDRVYSEQYF. The CDR3 region has the DNA TGTGCCAGCAGCAAAGGGGACAGGGTATATTCCGAGCAGTACTTC. The rearrangement joins TRBV21-1 to TRBJ2-7; the D call of TRBD1 is as the table states it, not checked on the DNA. TRBV21-1 is assigned pseudogene status. The CDR3 extends over 15 amino acids.

The CDR3 nucleotides are TGTGCCAGCAGTTATCAGGCCGCCCGAACTAATGAAAAACTGTTTTTT. This sequence encodes CASSYQAARTNEKLFF. The chain uses TRBV6-6 and TRBJ1-4; D gene uncertain. V lost 3 bases to trimming and J lost 1 base, with 12 bases between them. The V gene's germline CDR1 is MNHNY and CDR2 SVGAGI (reference sequence). This CDR3 has 16 amino acids.

The rearrangement uses TRBV6-1 and TRBJ1-5, with D tentatively TRBD1 (6 bases). V dropped 6 bases and J dropped 3 bases, with 15 bases sitting between them. Germline loops: CDR1 MNHNS, CDR2 SASEGT. The length of the CDR3 is 15 residues. This chain's CDR3 is CASRKTGSHNQPQHF. CDR3 DNA: TGTGCCAGCAGAAAGACAGGCAGCCACAATCAGCCCCAGCATTTT.

V usage is TRBV6-1 and J usage is TRBJ2-7; TRBD1 agrees at 9 bases. The CDR3 has 16 amino acids. Germline V gene sequence: CDR1 MNHNS, CDR2 SASEGT. V was pared by 4 bases and J by 4 bases, with 11 bases of the junction left unmatched. CDR3 region: CASSAPEGTGMYEQYV. The CDR3 DNA reads as TGTGCCAGCAGTGCCCCCGAGGGGACAGGGATGTACGAGCAGTACGTC.

The chain has TRBV15 and TRBJ2-5, with D possibly TRBD2 on 5 matching bases. The DNA end is a closer match to TRBJ2-7, so the J assignment may be wrong. The CDR3 totals 15 residues. From germline, CDR1 is LNHNV and CDR2 YYDKDF (reference sequence). Here the CDR3 DNA reads TGTGCCACCAGCATTGAGTGGGCCGGGAACTACGAGCAGTACTTC. Amino acids: CATSIEWAGNYEQYF.

This rearrangement joins TRBV7-2 to TRBJ1-2, with 8 nucleotides matching TRBD1. The CDR3 runs to 16 residues. Germline V gene data show CDR1 as SGHTA and CDR2 as FQGNSA. With 5 bases clipped from V and 0 bases from J, the junction kept 8 bases outside the gene matches. CDR3 nucleotide sequence: TGTGCCAGCAGCACCCGACAGGGGCCTTCTAACTATGGCTACACCTTC. It is translated as CASSTRQGPSNYGYTF.

V and J are TRBV9 and TRBJ2-1, with 11 bases aligning to TRBD2. The V gene end was trimmed by 0 bases and the J gene end by 3 bases; junction bases not matched to a gene: 5. This CDR3 has 17 residues. Germline-derived CDR1 and CDR2 are SGDLS and YYNGEE. CDR3 DNA: TGTGCCAGCAGCGTAGGTGCACTAGCGGGGGACTACAATGAGCAGTTCTTC. It encodes CASSVGALAGDYNEQFF.

V is TRBV4-3 and J is TRBJ2-6; possible D gene TRBD1, 5 bases. Deletions cut 1 base from V and 1 base from J, with 23 bases between. This CDR3 is 21 amino acids long. Germline V gene sequence: CDR1 LGHNA, CDR2 YSLEER. The CDR3 spells CASSQGRLDTRPSSGANVLTF. The CDR3 DNA is TGCGCCAGCAGCCAAGGTAGATTGGACACCCGACCATCATCTGGGGCCAACGTCCTGACTTTC.

About this clone: This CDR3 is also generated by other DNA sequences in the sample. This chain connects TRBV7-9 to TRBJ1-1; a possible D gene is TRBD1 (5 bases). The CDR3 spans 13 residues. The germline CDR1 and CDR2 sequences are SEHNR and FQNEAQ (reference sequence). With 4 bases removed from V and 5 bases from J, the gap between germline ends came to 11 bases. CDR3 loop: CASSSPGGTEAFF. As DNA, the CDR3 is TGTGCCAGCAGCTCTCCGGGGGGTACTGAAGCTTTCTTT.

Comment on this clone: Other DNA sequences in the sample encode the same CDR3. J is TRBJ1-1 and V is TRBV19; D unclear. The CDR3 runs to 14 residues. Trimming stripped 0 bases from V and 2 bases from J, with 7 bases between. Germline CDR1 LNHDA, CDR2 SQIVND (reference sequence). DNA for the CDR3: TGTGCCAGTAGTATAGAACGGTTAAACACTGAAGCTTTCTTT. Protein sequence: CASSIERLNTEAFF.

The chain links TRBV6-5 to TRBJ1-1; D is uncertain. This CDR3 is built from 13 residues. CDR1 and CDR2 from the germline V gene are MNHEY and SVGAGI. The ends were cut back, 0 bases at V and 8 bases at J, with 10 bases in the middle. In nucleotides, the CDR3 is TGTGCCAGCAGTTACTCGAGCGGGCTCGAAGCTTTCTTT. It yields the protein CASSYSSGLEAFF.

The V and J genes are TRBV7-6 and TRBJ1-3; 7 bases align to TRBD1. V gave up 5 bases and J gave up 9 bases; unmatched junction bases: 10. This CDR3 comprises 14 residues. Germline loops: CDR1 SGHVS, CDR2 FNYEAQ. In DNA form, the CDR3 reads TGTGCCAGCAGCGCCCGTACAGGGGCCGGCACCATATATTTT. It specifies CASSARTGAGTIYF.

The V call is TRBV9, the J call TRBJ2-1; TRBD2 matches 13 bases. The CDR3 has 15 residues. Germline V gene sequence: CDR1 SGDLS, CDR2 YYNGEE. After removal of 3 bases from V and 8 bases from J, the junction contained 5 bases not matched to a gene. The DNA of the CDR3 is TGTGCCAGCAGCGCAAGACTAGCGGGGGGTGATGAGCAGTTCTTC. Translation gives CASSARLAGGDEQFF.